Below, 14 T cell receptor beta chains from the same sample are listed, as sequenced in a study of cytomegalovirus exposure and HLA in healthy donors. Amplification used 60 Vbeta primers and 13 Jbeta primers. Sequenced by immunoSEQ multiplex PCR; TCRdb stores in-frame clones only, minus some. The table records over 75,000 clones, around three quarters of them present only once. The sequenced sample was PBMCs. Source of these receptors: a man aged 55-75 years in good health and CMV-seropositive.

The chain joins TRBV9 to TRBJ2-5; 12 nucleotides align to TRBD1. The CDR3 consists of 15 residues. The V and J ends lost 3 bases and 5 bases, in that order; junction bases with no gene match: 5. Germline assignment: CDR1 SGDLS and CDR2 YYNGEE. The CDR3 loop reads CASSAGTGGLETQYF. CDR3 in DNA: TGTGCCAGCAGCGCCGGGACAGGGGGCCTGGAGACCCAGTACTTC.

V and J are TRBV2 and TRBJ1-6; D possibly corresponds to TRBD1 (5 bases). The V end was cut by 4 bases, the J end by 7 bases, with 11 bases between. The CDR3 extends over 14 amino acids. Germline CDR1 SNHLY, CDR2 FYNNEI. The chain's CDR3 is CASSVRGGNSPLHF. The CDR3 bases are TGTGCCAGCAGTGTAAGGGGCGGAAATTCACCCCTCCACTTT.

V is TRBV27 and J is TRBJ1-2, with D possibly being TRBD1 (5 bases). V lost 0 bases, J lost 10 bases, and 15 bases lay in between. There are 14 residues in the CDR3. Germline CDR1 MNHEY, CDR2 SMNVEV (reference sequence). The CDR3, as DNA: TGTGCCAGCAGTTTATCCGGGGGGGGTGGATACTACACCTTC. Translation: CASSLSGGGGYYTF.

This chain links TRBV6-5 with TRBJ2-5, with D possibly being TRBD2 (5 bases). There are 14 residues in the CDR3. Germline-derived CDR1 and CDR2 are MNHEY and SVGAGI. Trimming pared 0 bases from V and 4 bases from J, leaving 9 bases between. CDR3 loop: CASSYSRVGETQYF. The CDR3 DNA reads TGTGCCAGCAGTTACTCGAGGGTGGGAGAGACCCAGTACTTC.

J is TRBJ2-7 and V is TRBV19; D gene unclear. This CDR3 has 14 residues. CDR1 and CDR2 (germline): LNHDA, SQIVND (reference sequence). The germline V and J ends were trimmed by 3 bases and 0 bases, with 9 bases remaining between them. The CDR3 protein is CASSISELSYEQYF. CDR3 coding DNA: TGTGCCAGTAGTATCTCGGAGCTCTCCTACGAGCAGTACTTC.

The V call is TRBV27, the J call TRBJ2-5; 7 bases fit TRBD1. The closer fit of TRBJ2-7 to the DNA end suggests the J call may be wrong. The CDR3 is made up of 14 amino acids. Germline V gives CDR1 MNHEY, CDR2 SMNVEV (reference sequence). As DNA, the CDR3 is TGTGCCAGCAGTTTATACAGGGGCTCCTACGAGCAGTACTTC. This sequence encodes CASSLYRGSYEQYF.

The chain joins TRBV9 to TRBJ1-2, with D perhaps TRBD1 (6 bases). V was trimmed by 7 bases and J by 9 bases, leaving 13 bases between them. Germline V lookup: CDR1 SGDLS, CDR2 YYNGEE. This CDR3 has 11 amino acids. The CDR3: CASGGAGSYTF. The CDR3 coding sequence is TGTGCCAGCGGGGGGGCTGGGAGCTACACCTTC.

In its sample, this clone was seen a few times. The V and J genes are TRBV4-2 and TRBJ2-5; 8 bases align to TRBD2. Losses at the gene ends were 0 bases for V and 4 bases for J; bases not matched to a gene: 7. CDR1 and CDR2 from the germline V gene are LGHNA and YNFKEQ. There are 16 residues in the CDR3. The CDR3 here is CASSQDSSGMGETQYF. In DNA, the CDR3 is TGTGCCAGCAGCCAAGATAGTAGCGGGATGGGAGAGACCCAGTACTTC.

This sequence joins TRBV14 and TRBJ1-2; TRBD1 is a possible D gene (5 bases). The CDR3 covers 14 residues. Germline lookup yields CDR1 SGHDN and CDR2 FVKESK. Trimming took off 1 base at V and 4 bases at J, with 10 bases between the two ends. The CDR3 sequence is CASSQGGDVYGYTF. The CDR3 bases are TGTGCCAGCAGCCAAGGGGGGGACGTCTATGGCTACACCTTC.

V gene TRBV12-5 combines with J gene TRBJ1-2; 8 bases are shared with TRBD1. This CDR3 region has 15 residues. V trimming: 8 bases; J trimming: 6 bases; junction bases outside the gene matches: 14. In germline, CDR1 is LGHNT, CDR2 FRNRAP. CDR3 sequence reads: CASHPARGRGDGYTF. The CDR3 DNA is TGTGCTAGTCATCCGGCCAGGGGGCGTGGGGATGGCTACACCTTC.

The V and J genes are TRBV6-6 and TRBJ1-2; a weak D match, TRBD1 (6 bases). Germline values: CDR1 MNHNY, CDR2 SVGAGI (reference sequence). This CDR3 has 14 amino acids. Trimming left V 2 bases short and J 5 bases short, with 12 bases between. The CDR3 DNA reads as TGTGCCAGCAGTTACCAGGACAGTTATTATGGCTACACCTTC. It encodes CASSYQDSYYGYTF.

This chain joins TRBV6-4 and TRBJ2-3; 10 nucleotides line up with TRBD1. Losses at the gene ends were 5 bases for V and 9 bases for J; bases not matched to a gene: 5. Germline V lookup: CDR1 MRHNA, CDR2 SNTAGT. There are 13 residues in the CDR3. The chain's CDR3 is CASSIGQGETQYF. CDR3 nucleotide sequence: TGTGCCAGCAGTATAGGACAGGGGGAGACGCAGTATTTT.

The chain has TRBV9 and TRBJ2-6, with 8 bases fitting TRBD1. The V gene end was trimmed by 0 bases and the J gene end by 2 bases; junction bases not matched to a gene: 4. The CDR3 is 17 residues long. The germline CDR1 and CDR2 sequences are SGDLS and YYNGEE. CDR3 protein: CASSVDAGGAGANVLTF. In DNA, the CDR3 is TGTGCCAGCAGCGTAGATGCAGGGGGCGCTGGGGCCAACGTCCTGACTTTC. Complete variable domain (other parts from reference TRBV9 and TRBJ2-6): DSGVTQTPKHLITATGQRVTLRCSPRSGDLSVYWYQQSLDQGLQFLIQYYNGEERAKGNILERFSAQQFPDLHSELNLSSLELGDSALYFCASSVDAGGAGANVLTFGAGSRLTVL.

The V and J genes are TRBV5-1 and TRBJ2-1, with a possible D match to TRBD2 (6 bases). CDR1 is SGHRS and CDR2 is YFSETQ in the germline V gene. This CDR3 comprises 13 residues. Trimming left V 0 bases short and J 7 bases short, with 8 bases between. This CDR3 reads CASSLVGGNEQFF. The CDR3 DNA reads TGCGCCAGCAGCTTGGTCGGGGGTAATGAGCAGTTCTTC.